This TCR beta chain appears in the sequencing data of a study of early T cells in non-severe SARS-CoV-2 infection. Ten or more counts support this clonotype. Each CDR3 protein gets one entry after TCRdb re-called the 5' RACE reads with MiXCR. The data show over 90,000 distinct CDR3 sequences, less than 15% seen once. Trimming cost V 4 bases and J 5 bases, with 21 bases left between them. This CDR3 spans 16 amino acids. CDR1 SQVTM and CDR2 ANQGSEA come from the germline V gene. Sequenced sample: whole blood. The clonotype comes from an adult who was a healthcare worker with PCR-confirmed SARS-CoV-2 infection or an uninfected control (not recorded which). The V and J genes are TRBV29-1 and TRBJ2-1, with a tentative D call TRBD2 (5 bases). CDR3 bases: TGCAGCGTTGTCCTGAGGGTAGGACTTAGACACAATGAGCAGTTCTTC. It translates to CSVVLRVGLRHNEQFF.